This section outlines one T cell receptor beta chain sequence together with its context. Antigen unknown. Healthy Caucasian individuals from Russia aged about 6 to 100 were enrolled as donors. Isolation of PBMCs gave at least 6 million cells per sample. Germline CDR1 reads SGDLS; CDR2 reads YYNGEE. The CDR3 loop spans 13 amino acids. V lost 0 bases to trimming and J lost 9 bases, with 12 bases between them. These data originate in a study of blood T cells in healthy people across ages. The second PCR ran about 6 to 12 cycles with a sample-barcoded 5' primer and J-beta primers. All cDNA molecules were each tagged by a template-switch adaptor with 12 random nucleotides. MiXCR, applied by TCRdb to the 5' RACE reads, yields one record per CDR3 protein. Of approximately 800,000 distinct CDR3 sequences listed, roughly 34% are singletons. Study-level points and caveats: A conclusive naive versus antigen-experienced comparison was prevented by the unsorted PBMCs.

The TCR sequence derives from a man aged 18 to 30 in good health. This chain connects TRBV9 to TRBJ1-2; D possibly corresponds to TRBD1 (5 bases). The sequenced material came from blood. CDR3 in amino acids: CASSVDGGSRYTF. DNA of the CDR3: TGTGCCAGCAGCGTAGATGGGGGGAGTCGCTACACCTTC.